These T cell receptor beta chains were read from a single sample in a study of blood T cell repertoires in COVID-19. The protocol was immunoSEQ multiplex PCR, while the TCRdb copy is restricted to in-frame clones and leaves out a portion. The sample records about 200,000 clones, about 90% being singletons. Specimen: peripheral blood. These receptors all stem from a man between 40 and 49 years old with active or convalescent COVID-19. The CDR3 runs from the conserved cysteine through the conserved F or W. Fields, in order: V gene, J gene, D gene, clone size, CDR3 DNA, CDR3 protein. The D gene is left open where the match is weak. The size of a clone is reported for some rows only, either as once, few or many, or as a class for expanded clones.

V: TRBV6-5
J: TRBJ1-2
D: TRBD1
size: .
DNA: TGTGCCAGCAGTTCCTGGACAGGGGTTGATGGCTACACCTTC
CDR3: CASSSWTGVDGYTF

V: TRBV28
J: TRBJ2-3
D: TRBD2
size: .
DNA: TGTGCCAGCAGTTTAGCGGGAGACGCAGATACGCAGTATTTT
CDR3: CASSLAGDADTQYF

V: TRBV13
J: TRBJ2-7
D: TRBD2
size: .
DNA: TGTGCCAGCAGCGCGACTAGCGGATCCTACGAGCAGTACTTC
CDR3: CASSATSGSYEQYF

V: TRBV30
J: TRBJ1-4
D: .
size: .
DNA: TGTGCCTGGAGCTACGCGACCTGGGAGGATGAAAAACTGTTTTTT
CDR3: CAWSYATWEDEKLFF

V: TRBV11-2
J: TRBJ1-4
D: TRBD1
size: .
DNA: TGTGCCAGCAGCTTAGAGGGGACAGGGCATGAAAAACTGTTTTTT
CDR3: CASSLEGTGHEKLFF

V: TRBV11-2
J: TRBJ1-6
D: TRBD1
size: .
DNA: TGTGCCAGCAGCCCAACCGACAGGGGAGCTTCACCCCTCCACTTT
CDR3: CASSPTDRGASPLHF

V: TRBV18
J: TRBJ1-6
D: TRBD1
size: .
DNA: TGTGCCAGCTCCCAGCAGACAGGGAATAATTCACCCCTCCACTTT
CDR3: CASSQQTGNNSPLHF

V: TRBV27
J: TRBJ2-6
D: TRBD1
size: .
DNA: TGTGCCAGCAGTTTACGACAGGGGTACCGCTCTGGGGCCAACGTCCTGACTTTC
CDR3: CASSLRQGYRSGANVLTF

V: TRBV28
J: TRBJ2-7
D: TRBD2
size: .
DNA: TGTGCCAGCAGTCTCCCTAGCGGGGGGATTTACGAGCAGTACTTC
CDR3: CASSLPSGGIYEQYF

V: TRBV5-6
J: TRBJ2-1
D: .
size: .
DNA: TGTGCCAGCAGCTTGGCGGCTAGCTTCACCTACAATGAGCAGTTCTTC
CDR3: CASSLAASFTYNEQFF

V: TRBV19
J: TRBJ1-1
D: TRBD1
size: few
DNA: TGTGCCAGTGGACAGGGCTTACTTGAAGCTTTCTTT
CDR3: CASGQGLLEAFF

V: TRBV18
J: TRBJ2-7
D: TRBD2
size: .
DNA: TGTGCCAGCTCACTCCGAGCGGGGGGGTCCTACGAGCAGTACTTC
CDR3: CASSLRAGGSYEQYF

V: TRBV5-4
J: TRBJ2-1
D: .
size: .
DNA: TGTGCCGGCGGGACTCCGGAGGTCAATGAGCAGTTCTTC
CDR3: CAGGTPEVNEQFF

V: TRBV27
J: TRBJ1-3
D: TRBD1
size: .
DNA: TGTGCCAGCAGACGGACAGGCTCTGGAAACACCATATATTTT
CDR3: CASRRTGSGNTIYF

V: TRBV18
J: TRBJ2-1
D: TRBD1
size: .
DNA: TGTGCCAGCTCACGCGCGGGACAGGTAACCAATGAGCAGTTCTTC
CDR3: CASSRAGQVTNEQFF

V: TRBV5-4
J: TRBJ2-7
D: .
size: .
DNA: TGTGCCAGCAGCTCGCGGGGAGAGGTCGAGCAGTACTTC
CDR3: CASSSRGEVEQYF

V: TRBV28
J: TRBJ2-1
D: .
size: .
DNA: TGTGCCAGTTTAGGCGGGGGCCCGTACAATGAGCAGTTCTTC
CDR3: CASLGGGPYNEQFF

V: TRBV13
J: TRBJ1-4
D: .
size: .
DNA: TGTGCCAGCAGCGCCCCAGGATTACCGGAAAAACTGTTTTTT
CDR3: CASSAPGLPEKLFF

V: TRBV28
J: TRBJ2-7
D: TRBD2
size: .
DNA: TGTGCCAGCAGTTCCGGGACTAGCGGGACCGACGAGCAGTACTTC
CDR3: CASSSGTSGTDEQYF

V: TRBV6-5
J: TRBJ1-2
D: .
size: .
DNA: TGTGCCAGTCCTGGGGAGGACCGAGACTATGGCTACACCTTC
CDR3: CASPGEDRDYGYTF

V: TRBV30
J: TRBJ2-7
D: TRBD1
size: once
DNA: TGTGCCTGGAGCGGCTCAGGGGGCCCAACCCTCGGGCAGTACTTC
CDR3: CAWSGSGGPTLGQYF

V: TRBV30
J: TRBJ1-2
D: TRBD1
size: .
DNA: TGTGCCTGGAGTGTACAGGGGGCCCTTCATGGCTACACCTTC
CDR3: CAWSVQGALHGYTF

V: TRBV27
J: TRBJ1-4
D: .
size: .
DNA: TGTGCCAGCAGTTCCCTGTTTCATGTAGATGAAAAACTGTTTTTT
CDR3: CASSSLFHVDEKLFF